This T cell receptor beta chain was found in a study of early T cells in non-severe SARS-CoV-2 infection. Study-level results: Lookups in VDJdb leaned toward anti-spike CD8 responses and missed private and CD4 specificities.

TCRdb re-called the 5' RACE reads through MiXCR, storing one row per CDR3 protein. Of more than 65,000 distinct CDR3 sequences listed, approximately 13% are singletons. Deletions cut 0 bases from V and 10 bases from J, with 7 bases between. The CDR3 consists of 12 residues. Looked up from germline, CDR1 is LGHNA and CDR2 is YSLEER. There are many counts of this clonotype. The target antigen is unknown. The clonotype was recovered from an adult who was a healthcare worker with PCR-confirmed SARS-CoV-2 infection or an uninfected control (not recorded which). The genes are TRBV4-3 and TRBJ2-1, with a possible D match to TRBD2 (5 bases). Sequencing used whole blood. CDR3 DNA sequence: TGCGCCAGCAGCCAAGATTCGGGGGAGCAGTTCTTC. This sequence encodes CASSQDSGEQFF.